This T cell receptor beta chain was captured in a study of blood T cell repertoires in COVID-19. Study at large: COVID-19 samples collected from the United States, Italy and Spain covered acute and convalescent phases.

Looked up from germline, CDR1 is LGHNA and CDR2 is YNFKEQ. This CDR3 is 14 amino acids long. Trimming removed 0 bases from V and 7 bases from J; junction bases left unmatched: 2. The method was immunoSEQ multiplex PCR; TCRdb's version includes in-frame clones alone and lacks a portion of them. This repertoire shows 250,000 to 400,000 clones, 88% found once; its top ten account for 1.5% to 2%. The genes are TRBV4-2 and TRBJ2-2; 7 bases agree with TRBD2. This receptor was taken from a woman in her 30s with COVID-19, enrolled during active disease. Sequenced input: peripheral blood. The CDR3 DNA reads as TGTGCCAGCAGCCAAGATCGGGGGGTCGGGGAGCTGTTTTTT. Translation: CASSQDRGVGELFF.